The clone carrying this T cell receptor (beta chain) was counted ten times or more. The data were taken from a study of T cell repertoires in cytomegalovirus infection. Each CDR3 protein is one row after TCRdb ran MiXCR on the reads. This table has 85,000 to 130,000 distinct CDR3 sequences, around a quarter appearing once. V dropped 5 bases and J dropped 10 bases, with 21 bases sitting between them. The CDR3 is 14 amino acids. Germline V CDR1 and CDR2: SGHVS, FNYEAQ. The sample was CD8+ T cells from PBMCs. The rearrangement uses TRBV7-6 and TRBJ2-7; no reliable D call. The source of this sequence is a human donor in good health (CMV status not recorded). Some clones in this sample may be carry-over from other donors' samples. DNA for the CDR3: TGTGCCAGCAGCCCGAGACTGTCAAACGATTTCCAGTACTTC. This gives the protein CASSPRLSNDFQYF.